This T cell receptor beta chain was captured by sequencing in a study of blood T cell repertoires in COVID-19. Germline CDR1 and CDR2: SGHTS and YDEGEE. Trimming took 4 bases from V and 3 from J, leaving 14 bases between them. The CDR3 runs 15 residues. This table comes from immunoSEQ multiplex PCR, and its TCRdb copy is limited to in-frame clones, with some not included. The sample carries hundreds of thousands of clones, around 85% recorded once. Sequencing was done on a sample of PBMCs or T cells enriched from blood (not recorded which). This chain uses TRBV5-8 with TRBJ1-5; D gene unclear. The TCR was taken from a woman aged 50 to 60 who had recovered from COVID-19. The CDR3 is CASSPRWSDNQPQHF. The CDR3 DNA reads TGTGCCAGCAGCCCCCGGTGGAGCGACAATCAGCCCCAGCATTTT. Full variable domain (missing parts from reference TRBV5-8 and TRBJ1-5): EAGVTQSPTHLIKTRGQQATLRCSPISGHTSVYWYQQALGLGLQFLLWYDEGEERNRGNFPPRFSGRQFPNYSSELNVNALELEDSALYLCASSPRWSDNQPQHFGDGTRLSIL.